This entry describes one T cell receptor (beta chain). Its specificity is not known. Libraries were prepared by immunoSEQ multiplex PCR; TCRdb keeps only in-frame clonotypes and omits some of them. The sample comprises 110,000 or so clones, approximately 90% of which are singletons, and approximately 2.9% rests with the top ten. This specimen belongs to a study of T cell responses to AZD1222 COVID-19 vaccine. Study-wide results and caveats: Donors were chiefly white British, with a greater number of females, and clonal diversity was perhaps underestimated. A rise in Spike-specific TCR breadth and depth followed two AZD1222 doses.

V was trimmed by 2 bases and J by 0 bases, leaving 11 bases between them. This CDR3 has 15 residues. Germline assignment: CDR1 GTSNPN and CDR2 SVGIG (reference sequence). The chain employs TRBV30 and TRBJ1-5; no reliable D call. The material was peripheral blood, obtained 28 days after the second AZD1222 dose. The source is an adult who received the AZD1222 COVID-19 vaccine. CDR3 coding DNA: TGTGCCTGGAGTCTACAAGGATTTAGCAATCAGCCCCAGCATTTT. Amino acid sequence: CAWSLQGFSNQPQHF.